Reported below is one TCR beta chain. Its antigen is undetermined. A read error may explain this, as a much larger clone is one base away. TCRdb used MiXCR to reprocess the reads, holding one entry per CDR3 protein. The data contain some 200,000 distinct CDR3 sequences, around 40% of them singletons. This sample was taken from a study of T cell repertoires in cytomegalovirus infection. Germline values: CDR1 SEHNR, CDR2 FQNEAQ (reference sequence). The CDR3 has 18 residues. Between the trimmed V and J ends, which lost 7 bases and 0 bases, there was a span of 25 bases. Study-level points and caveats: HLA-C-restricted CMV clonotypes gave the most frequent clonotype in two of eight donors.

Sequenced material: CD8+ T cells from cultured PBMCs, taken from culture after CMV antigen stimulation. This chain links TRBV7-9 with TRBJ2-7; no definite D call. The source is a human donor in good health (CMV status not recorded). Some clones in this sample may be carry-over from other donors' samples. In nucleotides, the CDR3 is TGTGCCAGCATCCACTTAGTATGGCATCCGCAGATCTCCTACGAGCAGTACTTC. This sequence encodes CASIHLVWHPQISYEQYF.